The 22 T cell receptor beta chains below all came from one sample that was sequenced in a study of memory CD4+ T cells and cytomegalovirus serostatus. Libraries were prepared by immunoSEQ multiplex PCR; TCRdb keeps only in-frame clonotypes and omits some of them. The table shows 35,000 to 45,000 clones, with around 79% occurring only once. The sort gate was single viable CD3+CD4+CD8-CD45RO+ cells for memory CD4+ T cells. The sample was memory CD4+ T cells from blood. The receptors originated from an adult in good health and CMV-seropositive.

The chain links TRBV6-1 to TRBJ1-2, with 7 bases aligning to TRBD1. The CDR3 length is 15 residues. After removal of 6 bases from V and 8 bases from J, the junction contained 15 bases not matched to a gene. Germline-derived CDR1 and CDR2 are MNHNS and SASEGT. The CDR3 reads CASRTGSPLLPGYTF. The CDR3 DNA follows: TGTGCCAGCAGGACAGGGAGTCCCTTGCTTCCCGGCTACACCTTC.

This clone occurred a few times. V gene TRBV27 combines with J gene TRBJ2-1; a possible D gene is TRBD2 (6 bases). CDR1 is MNHEY and CDR2 is SMNVEV in the germline V gene (reference sequence). This CDR3 spans 16 amino acids. V was trimmed by 5 bases and J by 4 bases, leaving 18 bases between them. CDR3 amino acids: CASSPNGGTHYNEQFF. CDR3 in DNA: TGTGCCAGCAGTCCCAATGGGGGGACTCATTACAATGAGCAGTTCTTC.

This clone appeared a few times. The V gene is TRBV11-2, the J gene TRBJ2-3; 7 bases align to TRBD2. From germline, CDR1 is SGHAT and CDR2 FQNNGV. The CDR3 loop spans 16 amino acids. V dropped 0 bases and J dropped 2; count of bases not matched to a gene: 5. The DNA for the CDR3 is TGTGCCAGCAGCTTAGATATGCGGGGGAACACAGATACGCAGTATTTT. Its translation is CASSLDMRGNTDTQYF.

V usage is TRBV28 and J usage is TRBJ1-1, with D tentatively TRBD1 (6 bases). Germline CDR1 MDHEN, CDR2 SYDVKM. This CDR3 spans 14 amino acids. Trimming took 8 bases from V and 1 from J, leaving 14 bases between them. CDR3 loop: CASQRGDGNTEAFF. The DNA for the CDR3 is TGTGCCAGCCAGAGGGGGGACGGGAACACTGAAGCTTTCTTT.

The gene calls are TRBV2 and TRBJ2-2, with D perhaps given as TRBD1 or TRBD2 (5 bases each). This CDR3 contains 15 residues. The V end lost 4 bases, the J end lost 5 bases, and 14 bases lay between the germline ends. Germline V lookup: CDR1 SNHLY, CDR2 FYNNEI. DNA for the CDR3: TGTGCCAGCAGTGCTCTGATAGGGACGACCGGGGAGCTGTTTTTT. Protein sequence: CASSALIGTTGELFF.

The CDR3 sequence: CASSFGTSRDENYNEQFF. The CDR3, as DNA: TGTGCCAGCAGCTTTGGGACTTCTCGGGACGAAAATTACAATGAGCAGTTCTTC. The chain employs TRBV5-8 and TRBJ2-1; D might be TRBD2 (6 bases). V was trimmed by 2 bases and J by 4 bases, leaving 22 bases between them. The germline CDR1 and CDR2 sequences are SGHTS and YDEGEE. The CDR3 length is 18 residues.

The chain combines TRBV4-2 with TRBJ2-7, with 7 bases fitting TRBD1. V lost 0 bases, J lost 3 bases, and 5 bases stayed unmatched. In germline, CDR1 is LGHNA, CDR2 YNFKEQ. This CDR3 is 15 amino acids long. The CDR3 sequence: CASSQDMNRGYEQYF. In DNA, the CDR3 is TGTGCCAGCAGCCAAGATATGAACAGGGGCTACGAGCAGTACTTC.

The chain combines TRBV27 with TRBJ2-1, with D uncertain. Trimming pared 3 bases from V and 0 bases from J, leaving 9 bases between. CDR3 length equals 15 residues. The germline V gene encodes CDR1 MNHEY and CDR2 SMNVEV (reference sequence). CDR3 amino acids: CASSLMSSSYNEQFF. The CDR3, as DNA: TGTGCCAGCAGTTTGATGAGTTCCTCCTACAATGAGCAGTTCTTC.

The chain recombines TRBV5-6 with TRBJ2-1; no definite D call. V lost 4 bases to trimming and J lost 0 bases, with 11 bases between them. This CDR3 is 15 amino acids long. Germline V gene data show CDR1 as SGHDT and CDR2 as YYEEEE. The CDR3 sequence is CASSTASSSYNEQFF. The CDR3 DNA sequence: TGTGCCAGCAGCACCGCTAGTTCCTCCTACAATGAGCAGTTCTTC.

The chain has TRBV5-4 and TRBJ1-1; 12 positions match TRBD1. The V segment lost 4 bases and the J segment 5 bases; nucleotides outside the gene matches: 6. CDR3 length: 15 amino acids. Germline assignment: CDR1 SGHNT and CDR2 YYREEE (reference sequence). CDR3 sequence (DNA): TGTGCCAGCAGCGCCCCGGGACAGGGGGCTACTGAAGCTTTCTTT. The encoded protein is CASSAPGQGATEAFF.

The chain has TRBV5-6 and TRBJ1-4; possible D gene TRBD1, 5 bases. Germline V gene sequence: CDR1 SGHDT, CDR2 YYEEEE. The CDR3 runs 14 residues. V lost 2 bases, J lost 3 bases, and 8 bases lay in between. For the CDR3, the DNA is TGTGCCAGCAGCTTTGGGGGGTCTAATGAAAAACTGTTTTTT. Its translation is CASSFGGSNEKLFF.

The V call is TRBV2, the J call TRBJ2-1; D call uncertain. The CDR3 has 13 residues. Germline V gives CDR1 SNHLY, CDR2 FYNNEI. Trimming left V 5 bases short and J 9 bases short, with 14 bases between. The CDR3 sequence is CASSKTIGVEQFF. The DNA of the CDR3 is TGTGCCAGCAGTAAAACGATCGGAGTTGAGCAGTTCTTC. Variable domain in full (rest from reference TRBV2 and TRBJ2-1): EPEVTQTPSHQVTQMGQEVILRCVPISNHLYFYWYRQILGQKVEFLVSFYNNEISEKSEIFDDQFSVERPDGSNFTLKIRSTKLEDSAMYFCASSKTIGVEQFFGPGTRLTVL.

The chain joins TRBV7-2 to TRBJ2-1; 7 nucleotides match TRBD2. V dropped 10 bases and J dropped 7; count of bases not matched to a gene: 13. Germline V gives CDR1 SGHTA, CDR2 FQGNSA. The CDR3 totals 14 residues. This chain's CDR3 is CATQRGGSENEQFF. The CDR3 DNA reads as TGTGCCACTCAGCGTGGCGGGAGTGAGAATGAGCAGTTCTTC.

The chain uses TRBV11-3 and TRBJ2-3, with 7 bases aligning to TRBD2. V was clipped by 5 bases and J by 1 base; unmatched bases: 6. This CDR3 contains 15 residues. Germline V CDR1 and CDR2: SGHNT, YENEEA. DNA for the CDR3: TGTGCCAGCAGCCCCGGACTAGAAGGCACAGATACGCAGTATTTT. This codes for CASSPGLEGTDTQYF.

The genes are TRBV5-4 and TRBJ1-2; TRBD1 aligns across 8 bases. CDR3 size: 16 residues. Trimming took 0 bases from V and 2 from J; bases not matched to a gene: 6. Per the germline V gene, CDR1 is SGHNT and CDR2 is YYREEE (reference sequence). CDR3: CASSLGQGITNYGYTF. The DNA for the CDR3 is TGTGCCAGCAGCTTGGGACAGGGGATCACCAACTATGGCTACACCTTC.

The rearrangement links TRBV18 to TRBJ1-6; maybe TRBD1 (5 bases). CDR3 size: 15 residues. The V gene's germline CDR1 is KGHSH and CDR2 LQKENI. V lost 3 bases, J lost 7 bases, and 13 bases lay in between. The CDR3 sequence is CASSPQDRGNSPLHF. For the CDR3, the DNA is TGTGCCAGCTCACCGCAAGACCGGGGGAATTCACCCCTCCACTTT.

The chain has TRBV18 and TRBJ1-3; D unresolved. In germline, CDR1 is KGHSH, CDR2 LQKENI. V lost 5 bases to trimming and J lost 1 base, with 9 bases between them. The CDR3 extends over 14 amino acids. The CDR3 bases are TGTGCCAGCTCATGGGGAAAATCTGGAAACACCATATATTTT. Residues: CASSWGKSGNTIYF. The full variable domain, its missing parts supplied by reference TRBV18 and TRBJ1-3, is NAGVMQNPRHLVRRRGQEARLRCSPMKGHSHVYWYRQLPEEGLKFMVYLQKENIIDESGMPKERFSAEFPKEGPSILRIQQVVRGDSAAYFCASSWGKSGNTIYFGEGSWLTVV.

The chain couples TRBV19 to TRBJ1-2; TRBD1 agrees at 9 bases. Losses at the gene ends were 3 bases for V and 5 bases for J; bases not matched to a gene: 10. CDR1 and CDR2 from the germline V gene are LNHDA and SQIVND (reference sequence). The CDR3 is made up of 16 amino acids. The CDR3 reads CASSIPTGGVEYGYTF. The CDR3 DNA reads as TGTGCCAGTAGTATTCCGACAGGGGGTGTTGAGTATGGCTACACCTTC.

In its sample, this clone was seen a few times. CDR3 DNA sequence: TGCAGCGTTACCCCCATTAGCGGGGCCTACTACAATGAGCAGTTCTTC. This translates into CSVTPISGAYYNEQFF. The V gene is TRBV29-1, the J gene TRBJ2-1; 8 bases align to TRBD2. With 5 bases clipped from V and 3 bases from J, the junction kept 12 bases outside the gene matches. CDR1 is SQVTM, CDR2 ANQGSEA, per germline. The CDR3 is made up of 16 amino acids.

On this clone itself: A read error may account for a junction end that differs from germline. This specimen includes other DNA sequences encoding the same CDR3. The chain combines TRBV7-2 with TRBJ2-3, with 11 bases fitting TRBD2. Germline CDR1 reads SGHTA; CDR2 reads FQGNSA. CDR3 size: 15 residues. The CDR3 coding sequence is TGTGCCAGCAGTTTAGCGGGGGGGCCCACAGATACGCAGTATTTT. This encodes CASSLAGGPTDTQYF.

This clone occurred a few times. This chain links TRBV28 with TRBJ2-4; D is undetermined. Between the trimmed V and J ends, which lost 6 bases and 0 bases, there was a span of 9 bases. The V gene's germline CDR1 is MDHEN and CDR2 SYDVKM. This CDR3 spans 14 amino acids. The CDR3 here is CASRLRLAKNIQYF. Here the CDR3 DNA reads TGTGCCAGCAGACTTCGTTTAGCCAAAAACATTCAGTACTTC.

The V call is TRBV5-4, the J call TRBJ2-3; D gene ambiguous. Looked up from germline, CDR1 is SGHNT and CDR2 is YYREEE (reference sequence). The germline V and J ends were trimmed by 2 bases and 4 bases, with 14 bases remaining between them. The CDR3 is made up of 15 amino acids. Written as DNA, the CDR3 is TGTGCCAGCAGCTTCGAACCCTCCCCGTCAGATACGCAGTATTTT. It is translated as CASSFEPSPSDTQYF.